The TCR beta chain under discussion was sequenced for a study of identical twins. Overall study results and limits: Invariant T cells like MAIT and iNKT could partly confound the zero-insertion analyses.

TCRdb re-analysed the 5' RACE reads in MiXCR, keeping a single row per CDR3 protein. In the table there are around 570,000 distinct CDR3 sequences, roughly 9.9% of which are singletons. This clonotype was counted at least ten times. Its antigen is not identified. Another study also made use of these data, one on yellow fever vaccine responses in identical twins.

Sequencing was carried out using PBMCs. The origin of this receptor is a woman younger than 30 in good health.

The CDR3: CASSLVRGGYNEQFF. The CDR3 bases are TGTGCCAGCAGCTTAGTCAGGGGTGGATACAATGAGCAGTTCTTC. The chain uses TRBV7-2 and TRBJ2-1; tentatively, D is TRBD1 (6 bases). V was cut by 1 base and J by 4 bases, with 11 bases left in between. In germline, CDR1 is SGHTA, CDR2 FQGNSA. This CDR3 region has 15 residues.